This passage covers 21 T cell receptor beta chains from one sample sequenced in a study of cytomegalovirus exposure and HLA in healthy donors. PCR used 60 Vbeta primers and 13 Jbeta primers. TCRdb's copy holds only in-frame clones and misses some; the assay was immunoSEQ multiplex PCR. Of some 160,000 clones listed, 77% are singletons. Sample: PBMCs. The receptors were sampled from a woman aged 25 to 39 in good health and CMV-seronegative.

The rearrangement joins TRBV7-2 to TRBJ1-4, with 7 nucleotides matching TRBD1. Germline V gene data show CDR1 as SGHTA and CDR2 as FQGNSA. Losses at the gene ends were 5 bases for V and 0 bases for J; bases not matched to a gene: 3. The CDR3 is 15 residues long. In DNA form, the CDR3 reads TGTGCCAGCAGCCCAGGGGGTGCAACTAATGAAAAACTGTTTTTT. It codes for CASSPGGATNEKLFF.

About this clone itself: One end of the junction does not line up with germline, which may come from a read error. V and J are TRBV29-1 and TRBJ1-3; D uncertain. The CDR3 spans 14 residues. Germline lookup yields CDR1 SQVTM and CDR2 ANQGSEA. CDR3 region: CSVEGSVSGNAIYF. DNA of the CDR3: TGCAGCGTTGAAGGGTCCGTTTCGGGAAACGCCATATATTTT.

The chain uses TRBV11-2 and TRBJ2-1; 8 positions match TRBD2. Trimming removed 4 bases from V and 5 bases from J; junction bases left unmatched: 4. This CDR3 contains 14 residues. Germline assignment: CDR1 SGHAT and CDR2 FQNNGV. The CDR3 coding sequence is TGTGCCAGCAGCTCCCTTAGCGGGAACAATGAGCAGTTCTTC. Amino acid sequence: CASSSLSGNNEQFF.

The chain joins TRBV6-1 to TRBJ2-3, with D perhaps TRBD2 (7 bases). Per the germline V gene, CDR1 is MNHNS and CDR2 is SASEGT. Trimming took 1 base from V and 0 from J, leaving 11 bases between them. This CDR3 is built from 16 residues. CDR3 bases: TGTGCCAGCAGTGAAGTTGGGGGGGCGAGCACAGATACGCAGTATTTT. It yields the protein CASSEVGGASTDTQYF.

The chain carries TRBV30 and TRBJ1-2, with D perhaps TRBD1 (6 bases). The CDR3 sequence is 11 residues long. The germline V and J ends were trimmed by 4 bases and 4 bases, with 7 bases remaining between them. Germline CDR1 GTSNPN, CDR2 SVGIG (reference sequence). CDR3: CAWTGAYGYTF. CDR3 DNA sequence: TGTGCCTGGACAGGGGCCTATGGCTACACCTTC.

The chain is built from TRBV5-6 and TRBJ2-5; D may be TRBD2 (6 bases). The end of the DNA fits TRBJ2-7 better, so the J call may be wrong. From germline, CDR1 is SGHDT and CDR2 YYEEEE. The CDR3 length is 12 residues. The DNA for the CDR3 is TGTGCCAGCAGCTCGGGAGTCTACGAGCAGTACTTC. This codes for CASSSGVYEQYF.

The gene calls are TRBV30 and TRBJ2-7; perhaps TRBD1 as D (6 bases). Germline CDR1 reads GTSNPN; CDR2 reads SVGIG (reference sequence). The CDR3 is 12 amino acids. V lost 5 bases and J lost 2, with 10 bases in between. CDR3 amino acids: CAWRTEPYEQYF. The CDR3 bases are TGTGCCTGGCGGACAGAGCCCTACGAGCAGTACTTC.

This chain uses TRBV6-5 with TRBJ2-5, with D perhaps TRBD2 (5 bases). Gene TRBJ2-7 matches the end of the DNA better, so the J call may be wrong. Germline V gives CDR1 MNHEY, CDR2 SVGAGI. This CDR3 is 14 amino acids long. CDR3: CASTKAGLTYEQYF. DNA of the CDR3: TGTGCCAGCACCAAGGCAGGACTTACGTACGAGCAGTACTTC.

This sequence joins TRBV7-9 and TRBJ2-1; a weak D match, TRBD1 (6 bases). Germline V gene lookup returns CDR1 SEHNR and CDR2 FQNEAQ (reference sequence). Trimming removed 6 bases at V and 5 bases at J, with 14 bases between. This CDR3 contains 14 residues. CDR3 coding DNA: TGTGCCAGCAGGCCCCAACAGGGTGACAATGAGCAGTTCTTC. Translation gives CASRPQQGDNEQFF. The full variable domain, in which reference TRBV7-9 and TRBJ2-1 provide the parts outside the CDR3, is DTGVSQNPRHKITKRGQNVTFRCDPISEHNRLYWYRQTLGQGPEFLTYFQNEAQLEKSRLLSDRFSAERPKGSFSTLEIQRTEQGDSAMYLCASRPQQGDNEQFFGPGTRLTVL.

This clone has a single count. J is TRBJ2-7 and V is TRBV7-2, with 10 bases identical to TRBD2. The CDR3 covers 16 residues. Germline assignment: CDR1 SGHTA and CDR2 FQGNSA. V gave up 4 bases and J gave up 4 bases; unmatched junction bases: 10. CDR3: CASSSQSGGAGYEQYF. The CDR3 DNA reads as TGTGCCAGCAGCTCCCAAAGCGGGGGGGCCGGGTACGAGCAGTACTTC. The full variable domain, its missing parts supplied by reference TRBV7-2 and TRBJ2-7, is GAGVSQSPSNKVTEKGKDVELRCDPISGHTALYWYRQSLGQGLEFLIYFQGNSAPDKSGLPSDRFSAERTGGSVSTLTIQRTQQEDSAVYLCASSSQSGGAGYEQYFGPGTRLTVT.

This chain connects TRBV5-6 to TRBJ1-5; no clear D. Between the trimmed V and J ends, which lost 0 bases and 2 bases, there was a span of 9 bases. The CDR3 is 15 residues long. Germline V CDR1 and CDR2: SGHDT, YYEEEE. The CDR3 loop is CASSLGTAGNQPQHF. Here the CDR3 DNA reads TGTGCCAGCAGCTTGGGTACAGCAGGCAATCAGCCCCAGCATTTT.

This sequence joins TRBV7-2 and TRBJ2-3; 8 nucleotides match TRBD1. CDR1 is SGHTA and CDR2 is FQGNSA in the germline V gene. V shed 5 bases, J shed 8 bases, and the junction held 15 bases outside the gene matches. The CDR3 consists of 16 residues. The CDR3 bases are TGTGCCAGCAGCCCATTAACCTTTCCAGGGGGCCCTACGCAGTATTTT. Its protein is CASSPLTFPGGPTQYF.

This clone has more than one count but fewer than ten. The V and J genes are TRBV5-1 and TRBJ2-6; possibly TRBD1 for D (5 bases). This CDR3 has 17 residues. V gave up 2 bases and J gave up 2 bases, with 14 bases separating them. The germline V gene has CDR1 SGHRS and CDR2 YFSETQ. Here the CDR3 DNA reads TGCGCCAGCAGCTTCGATCCACCAGGGACTGGGGCCAACGTCCTGACTTTC. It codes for CASSFDPPGTGANVLTF. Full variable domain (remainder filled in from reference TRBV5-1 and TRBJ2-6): KAGVTQTPRYLIKTRGQQVTLSCSPISGHRSVSWYQQTPGQGLQFLFEYFSETQRNKGNFPGRFSGRQFSNSRSEMNVSTLELGDSALYLCASSFDPPGTGANVLTFGAGSRLTVL.

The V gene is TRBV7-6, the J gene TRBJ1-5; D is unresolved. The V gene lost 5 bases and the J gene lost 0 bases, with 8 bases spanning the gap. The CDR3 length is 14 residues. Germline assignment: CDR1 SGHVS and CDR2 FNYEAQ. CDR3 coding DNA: TGTGCCAGCAGCCTTGACTATAGCAATCAGCCCCAGCATTTT. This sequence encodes CASSLDYSNQPQHF.

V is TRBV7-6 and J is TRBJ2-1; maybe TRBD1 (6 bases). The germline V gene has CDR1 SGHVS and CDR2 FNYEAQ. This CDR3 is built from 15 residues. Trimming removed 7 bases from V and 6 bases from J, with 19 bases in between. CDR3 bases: TGTGCCAGCACCCGTAACAGGGCGCCGGGCAATGAGCAGTTCTTC. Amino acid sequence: CASTRNRAPGNEQFF.

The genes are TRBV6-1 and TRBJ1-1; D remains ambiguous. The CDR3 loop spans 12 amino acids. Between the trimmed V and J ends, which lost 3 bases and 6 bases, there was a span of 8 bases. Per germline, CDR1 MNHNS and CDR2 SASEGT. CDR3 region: CASSDSGSEAFF. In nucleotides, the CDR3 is TGTGCCAGCAGTGACTCGGGTTCTGAAGCTTTCTTT.

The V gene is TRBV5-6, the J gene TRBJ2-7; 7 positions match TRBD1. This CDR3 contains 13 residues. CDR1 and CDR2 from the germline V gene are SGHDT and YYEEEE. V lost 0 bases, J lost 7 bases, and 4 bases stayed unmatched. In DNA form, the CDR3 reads TGTGCCAGCAGCTTGGAAGGGGGCCTAGAGCAGTACTTC. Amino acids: CASSLEGGLEQYF.

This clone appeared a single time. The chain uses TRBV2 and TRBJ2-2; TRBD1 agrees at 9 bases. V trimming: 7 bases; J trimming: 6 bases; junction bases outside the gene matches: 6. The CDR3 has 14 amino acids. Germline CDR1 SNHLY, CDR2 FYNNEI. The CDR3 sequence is CASNRDRAAGELFF. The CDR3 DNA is TGTGCCAGCAATCGGGACAGGGCCGCCGGGGAGCTGTTTTTT.

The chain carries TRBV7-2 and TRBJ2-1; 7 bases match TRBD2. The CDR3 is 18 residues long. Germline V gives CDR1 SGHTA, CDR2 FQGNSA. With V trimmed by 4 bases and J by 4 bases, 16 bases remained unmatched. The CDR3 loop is CASSSPLAAGSSYNEQFF. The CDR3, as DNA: TGTGCCAGCAGCTCCCCTCTAGCGGCCGGAAGTTCTTACAATGAGCAGTTCTTC.

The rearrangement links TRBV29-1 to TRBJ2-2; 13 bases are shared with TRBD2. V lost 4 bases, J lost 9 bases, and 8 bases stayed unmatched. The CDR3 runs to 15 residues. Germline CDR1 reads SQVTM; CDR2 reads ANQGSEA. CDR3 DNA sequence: TGCAGCGTTGCAAAGTCCGGGACTAGCGGGAGGGAGCTGTTTTTT. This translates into CSVAKSGTSGRELFF.

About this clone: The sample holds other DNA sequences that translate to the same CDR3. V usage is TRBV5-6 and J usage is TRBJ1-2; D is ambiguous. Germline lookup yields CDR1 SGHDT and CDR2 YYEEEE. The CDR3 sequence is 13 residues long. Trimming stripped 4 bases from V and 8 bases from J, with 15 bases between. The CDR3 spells CASSQTLGGGYTF. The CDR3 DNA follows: TGTGCCAGCAGCCAGACGTTGGGAGGAGGCTACACCTTC.